This T cell receptor beta chain was captured in a study of T cells in Graves' hyperthyroidism and ophthalmopathy. Stable Graves' hyperthyroidism denoted no ophthalmopathy progression over 18 months. Exclusions: uncontrolled infection, other autoimmune disease, pregnancy, lactation. This clonotype came up many times. What it binds is not known. There are 13 residues in the CDR3. The germline gives CDR1 GTSNPN, CDR2 SVGIG (reference sequence). V dropped 0 bases and J dropped 2 bases, with 7 bases sitting between them. Findings and limits, study-wide: Ophthalmopathy was told apart from stable hyperthyroidism by a 13 V-J model.

TCR beta CDR3 regions were amplified from RNA. RT-PCR in the first round (using the HTBI primer set) targeted the TCR CDR3. TCRdb reprocessed the multiplex PCR reads with MiXCR, giving one entry per CDR3 protein. The table shows around 450,000 distinct CDR3 sequences, with roughly an eighth occurring only once. The sample taken for sequencing was blood. This chain connects TRBV30 to TRBJ1-2; unclear D gene. The TCR was taken from a woman younger than 30 with Graves' hyperthyroidism. Here the CDR3 reads CAWSVRRNYGYTF. DNA of the CDR3: TGTGCCTGGAGTGTAAGGCGAAACTATGGCTACACCTTC.